The 8 T cell receptor beta chains presented below share a single source sample, sequenced in a study of blood T cell repertoires in COVID-19. The repertoire was sequenced with immunoSEQ multiplex PCR; TCRdb's copy has only in-frame clones and lacks some. The sample consists of more than 300,000 clones, 87% of them appearing once. What was sequenced was PBMCs or T cells enriched from blood (not recorded which). The receptors were gathered from a young woman who had recovered from COVID-19.

This clone was observed a few times. The rearrangement links TRBV6-5 to TRBJ2-1, with a weak D call TRBD2 (6 bases). V lost 6 bases and J 9 bases, leaving 12 bases between the germline ends. The germline V gene has CDR1 MNHEY and CDR2 SVGAGI. This CDR3 contains 12 residues. In DNA, the CDR3 is TGTGCCAGCAGGGAGACTAGTGGTGAGCAGTTCTTC. Translated: CASRETSGEQFF.

This chain joins TRBV9 and TRBJ2-7, with a tentative D call TRBD2 (5 bases). CDR3 length: 13 amino acids. Trimming took 3 bases from V and 4 from J, leaving 11 bases between them. Germline V gene sequence: CDR1 SGDLS, CDR2 YYNGEE. Here the CDR3 reads CASSEVPGYEQYF. The CDR3 region has the DNA TGTGCCAGCAGCGAGGTTCCGGGGTACGAGCAGTACTTC.

The chain joins TRBV19 to TRBJ1-2, with D possibly matching TRBD1 (5 bases). V was shortened by 7 bases and J by 3 bases, with 9 bases between the two germline ends. CDR3 length: 12 residues. The germline gives CDR1 LNHDA, CDR2 SQIVND (reference sequence). CDR3 sequence reads: CASKGVDYGYTF. CDR3 in DNA: TGTGCCAGTAAAGGGGTCGACTATGGCTACACCTTC.

The chain joins TRBV12-3 or TRBV12-4 to TRBJ2-7, with D possibly being TRBD1 (5 bases). V lost 5 bases, J lost 7 bases, and 15 bases lay in between. The CDR3 has 13 residues. CDR3 nucleotides: TGTGCCAGCAGTCGACTCCAGGGTAGGGAGCAGTACTTC. Translation gives CASSRLQGREQYF.

This chain links TRBV6-5 with TRBJ1-5; the D gene is possibly TRBD1 (6 bases). Germline assignment: CDR1 MNHEY and CDR2 SVGAGI. The CDR3 totals 13 residues. The V and J ends lost 4 bases and 3 bases respectively, with 7 bases between them. CDR3 coding DNA: TGTGCCAGCAGTTGGGACAACAATCAGCCCCAGCATTTT. This sequence encodes CASSWDNNQPQHF.

J is TRBJ1-5 and V is TRBV5-8; TRBD1 agrees at 7 bases. The germline V gene encodes CDR1 SGHTS and CDR2 YDEGEE. The CDR3 has 18 residues. V was clipped by 2 bases and J by 1 base; unmatched bases: 12. The CDR3 region has the DNA TGTGCCAGCAGCTTCGGGTTGCAGGGGGGATGGAGCAATCAGCCCCAGCATTTT. Encoded protein: CASSFGLQGGWSNQPQHF.

In its sample, this clone was seen once. The chain uses TRBV30 and TRBJ1-5; 7 positions agree with TRBD1. The CDR3 spans 15 residues. The germline V gene has CDR1 GTSNPN and CDR2 SVGIG (reference sequence). Trimming at V came to 0 bases and at J to 5 bases, leaving 7 bases not matched to a gene. The CDR3 DNA follows: TGTGCCTGGAGTGTACGCCGCGACAGGGATCAGCCCCAGCATTTT. It specifies CAWSVRRDRDQPQHF.

The CDR3 loop is CASRGVTEAFF. DNA for the CDR3: TGTGCCAGCAGGGGCGTCACTGAAGCTTTCTTT. J is TRBJ1-1 and V is TRBV2; no firm D call. The V end was cut by 6 bases, the J end by 4 bases, with 6 bases between. CDR1 is SNHLY, CDR2 FYNNEI, per germline. The CDR3 sequence is 11 residues long.